The rows below give T cell receptor beta chains drawn from one sample of a study of blood T cell repertoires in COVID-19. Sequencing used immunoSEQ multiplex PCR; TCRdb keeps in-frame clones, though not all of them. The sample contains 160,000 or so clones, 80% of which appear only once. The sample taken for sequencing was peripheral blood. All receptors derive from a man in his fifties or sixties with acute or convalescent COVID-19. The CDR3 runs from the conserved cysteine through the conserved F or W. Each record gives: CDR3 DNA, CDR3 protein, clone size, D gene, J gene, V gene. A D gene is named only where the DNA matches it firmly. Some rows have no size entry. The others give once, few or many, or a class for an expanded clone.

TGCAGCGTCGAGGGGGTTGGCACTGAAGCTTTCTTT CSVEGVGTEAFF few - TRBJ1-1 TRBV29-1
TGTGCCAGTAGTATAACAGGCATCTCTGGAAACACCATATATTTT CASSITGISGNTIYF - - TRBJ1-3 TRBV19
TGCGCCAGCAGAGGACTCCAAGAGACCCAGTACTTC CASRGLQETQYF - - TRBJ2-5 TRBV5-1
TGTGCCAGCTCCCCCACCGGGACACCAGACGAAGCTTTCTTT CASSPTGTPDEAFF - - TRBJ1-1 TRBV18
TGTGCCAGTAACCCTCGGGATGGCTCGCCCGGGGAGCTGTTTTTT CASNPRDGSPGELFF - - TRBJ2-2 TRBV19
TGTGCCAGCAGCCCTTGGTCGGTGGGCGCAGATTATGGCTACACCTTC CASSPWSVGADYGYTF - - TRBJ1-2 TRBV6-2/TRBV6-3
TGCGCCAGCAGAAAGGGACTAGCGGGAGCAGGGGCCGCGGAGACCCAGTACTTC CASRKGLAGAGAAETQYF - TRBD2 TRBJ2-5 TRBV5-1
TGTGCCACCAGTGCAGGTTTACACGGGGAGCTGTTTTTT CATSAGLHGELFF - - TRBJ2-2 TRBV24-1
TGCACCAGCAGCCAAGAGGACAGAAATAATCAGCCCCAGCATTTT CTSSQEDRNNQPQHF - - TRBJ1-5 TRBV1
TGTGCCAGCAGCCGCGGGACAGGGTTCAATCAGCCCCAGCATTTT CASSRGTGFNQPQHF - TRBD1 TRBJ1-5 TRBV6-5
TGTGCCAGCAGTTCGACAGGAACCGATAATTCACCCCTCCACTTT CASSSTGTDNSPLHF - - TRBJ1-6 TRBV6-5
TGTGCCAGCAGCCCTCAGGGGTGGGAGAATCAGCCCCAGCATTTT CASSPQGWENQPQHF - - TRBJ1-5 TRBV4-2
TGTGCCAGCAGCCGGGAGGGAAGCACCGAGCAGTACTTC CASSREGSTEQYF - TRBD2 TRBJ2-7 TRBV6-4
TGTGCCAGCAGCCGACCCAGGCAGCCCCAGCATTTT CASSRPRQPQHF - - TRBJ1-5 TRBV12-3/TRBV12-4
TGTGCCAGCAGCCTAGGGGGTAGCGGGAGAAATGAGCAGTTCTTC CASSLGGSGRNEQFF - TRBD2 TRBJ2-1 TRBV7-3
TGTGCCAGCAGTCCCTCAGGGATCCCCACCGAGCAGTACTTC CASSPSGIPTEQYF - - TRBJ2-7 TRBV27
TGTGCCAGCAGCTCAGGGGGTAGCAATCAGCCCCAGCATTTT CASSSGGSNQPQHF - TRBD1 TRBJ1-5 TRBV27
TGTGCCATCAGTGGGTCACCGGGGACACAAAGCTCCTCTGGAAACACCATATATTTT CAISGSPGTQSSSGNTIYF - - TRBJ1-3 TRBV10-3
TGCGCCAGCAGCCAGATTCGATCCCGGGAGTCTAATGAAAAACTGTTTTTT CASSQIRSRESNEKLFF - - TRBJ1-4 TRBV4-1
TGTGCCAGCAGCTTGTATCTGGCAAGCAATCAGCCCCAGCATTTT CASSLYLASNQPQHF - - TRBJ1-5 TRBV7-2
TGTGCCAGCAGTGAAGTTTATGGGCCAGGGAAAGAAAAACTGTTTTTT CASSEVYGPGKEKLFF few - TRBJ1-4 TRBV6-1
TGCAGCGTTGATCTGGCAAGTTCTTCGAACACCGGGGAGCTGTTTTTT CSVDLASSSNTGELFF - - TRBJ2-2 TRBV29-1